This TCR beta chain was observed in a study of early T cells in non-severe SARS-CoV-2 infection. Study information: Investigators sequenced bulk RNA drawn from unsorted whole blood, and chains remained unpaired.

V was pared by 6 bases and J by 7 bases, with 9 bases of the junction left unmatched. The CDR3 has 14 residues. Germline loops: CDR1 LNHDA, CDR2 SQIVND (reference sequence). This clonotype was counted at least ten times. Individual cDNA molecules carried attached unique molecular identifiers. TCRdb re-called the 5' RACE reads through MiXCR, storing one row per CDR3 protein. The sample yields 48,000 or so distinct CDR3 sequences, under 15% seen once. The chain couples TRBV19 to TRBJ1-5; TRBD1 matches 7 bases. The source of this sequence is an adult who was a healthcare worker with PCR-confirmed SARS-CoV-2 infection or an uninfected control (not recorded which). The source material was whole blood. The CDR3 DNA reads TGTGCCAGTAGCAGGGGGACAGTAGGCCAGCCCCAGCATTTT. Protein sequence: CASSRGTVGQPQHF.